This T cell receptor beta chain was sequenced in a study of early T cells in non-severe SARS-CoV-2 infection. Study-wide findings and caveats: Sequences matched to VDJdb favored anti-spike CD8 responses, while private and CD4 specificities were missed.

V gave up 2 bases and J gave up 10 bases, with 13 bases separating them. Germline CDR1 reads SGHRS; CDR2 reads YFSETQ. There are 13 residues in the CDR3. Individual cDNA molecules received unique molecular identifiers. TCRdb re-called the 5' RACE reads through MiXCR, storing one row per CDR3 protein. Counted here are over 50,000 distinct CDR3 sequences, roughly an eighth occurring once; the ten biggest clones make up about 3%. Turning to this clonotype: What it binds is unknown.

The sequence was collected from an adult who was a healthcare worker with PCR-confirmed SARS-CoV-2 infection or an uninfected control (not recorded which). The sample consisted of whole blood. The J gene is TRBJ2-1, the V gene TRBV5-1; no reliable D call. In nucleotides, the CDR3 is TGCGCCAGCAGCTTCAGACGAGGAGAAGAGCAGTTCTTC. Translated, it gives CASSFRRGEEQFF.